This record looks at one TCR beta chain sequence and its context. Its antigen is not identified. Naivety among CD8 cells was defined by CD45RO negativity and positive CCR7 selection, thereby excluding terminally differentiated effector memory CD45RA+ cells. Only in-frame clones appear in the TCRdb table, and some are missing; sequencing was by immunoSEQ multiplex PCR. The profile shows some 600,000 clones, 95% to 97% of them singletons. This record belongs to a study of shared clonotypes between healthy human individuals. Overall study findings and caveats: The study found lower generation probabilities in non-shared clonotypes than in those shared by all four donors. Donor clonotype sharing was expected to depend on sequencing depth.

The TCR sequence derives from a woman aged 25 to 39 in good health. The specimen sequenced was naive CD8+ T cells sorted from blood.

The CDR3 here is CASSFIAGTYEQYF. CDR3 nucleotides: TGTGCCAGCAGCTTTATAGCGGGAACCTACGAGCAGTACTTC. The rearrangement links TRBV13 to TRBJ2-7, with 8 bases that match TRBD2. V shed 3 bases and J 2 bases; nucleotides not matched to a gene: 3. The CDR3 has 14 residues. Germline V CDR1 and CDR2: PRHDT, FYEKMQ (reference sequence).